The clone carrying this TCR beta chain has at least ten counts. Its specificity is not known. Researchers amplified the TCR beta CDR3 regions from RNA transcripts. A first-round RT-PCR of the TCR CDR3 used the HTBI primer set. TCRdb itself ran the multiplex PCR reads through MiXCR, one entry per CDR3 protein. The repertoire holds 250,000 to 300,000 distinct CDR3 sequences, with roughly 14% as singletons. The data originate from a study of T cells in Graves' hyperthyroidism and ophthalmopathy. Across the whole study: Peripheral blood specimens were obtained at initial diagnosis, prior to any treatment. Study conclusions and caveats: Most thyroid clonotypes expanded above 0.001 were also detected in blood. The model predicted ophthalmopathy a median roughly 6.3 months before onset.

In germline, CDR1 is ENHRY, CDR2 SYGVKD. Trimming shortened V by 4 bases and J by 1 base, and 4 bases separated the two germline ends. CDR3 length: 12 residues. The source material was blood. This clonotype originated in a woman aged 35 to 49 with Graves' hyperthyroidism that later progressed to Graves' ophthalmopathy. The chain joins TRBV10-3 to TRBJ1-2; D remains ambiguous. This CDR3 reads CAISVFNYGYTF. CDR3 in DNA: TGTGCCATCAGTGTTTTTAACTATGGCTACACCTTC.